The sequence of this T cell receptor beta chain was determined in a study of shared clonotypes between healthy human individuals (dated by TCRdb to about 2020). Regarding the complete study: A few men and a couple of women, aged 18 to 49 years, made up the cohort. Leukapheresis yielded between about 0.94 and 10 billion PBMCs per donor. To estimate repertoire size and how much clonotype sharing occurs between individuals, the study deeply sequenced the blood TCR repertoires of several healthy adults. For each donor, CD4 naive and CD4 memory were each run on three plates, CD8 naive on two plates, and CD8 memory on one plate. Different laboratories and diverse techniques were used to prepare libraries and sequence TCR repertoires, to increase sequencing depth and limit assay-specific biases.

The donors were healthy, HIV-negative adults with no recently reported acute infections or vaccinations. Every donor was a Caucasian adult living in Nashville, Tennessee, USA. CD4+ T cells were enriched through magnetic negative selection, after which naive cells were positively selected on CD45RA and the remaining negative fraction served as the memory subset. Blood was obtained by leukapheresis, after which PBMCs were separated by Ficoll-Histopaque density gradient centrifugation and cryopreserved in liquid nitrogen vapor phase. Analytical flow cytometry was used to check the purity and quantity of every magnetically sorted T cell population. From each sorted fraction, genomic DNA was isolated and quantified by UV absorbance on a Nanodrop 2000c. As regards this clone: No cognate antigen has been identified for it. Base qualities are not at hand, and no much larger clone is one base apart.

The study at large found these results: Compared with non-shared clonotypes, the clonotypes found in all four sorted-subset donors had higher generation probabilities. Pairwise subsampling led to the expectation that sequencing depth would affect the degree of clonotype sharing among donors. Larger estimated clonotype richness was generally found for naive subsets than for memory subsets. Only blood was sampled, and tissue TCR repertoires likely differ from those in blood. Even with the large sequencing depth, rarefaction of the sorted-subset datasets indicated that sequencing was incomplete. About 5% of naive CD4, more than 3% of naive CD8, 2% to 2.5% of memory CD4, and 0.4% of memory CD8 clonotypes were shared across four donors. Because the study included a small number of donors, the genetic and exposure-history diversity represented was limited.

Using the deep immunoSEQ assay, multiplex PCR amplified TCR CDR3 regions from genomic DNA. Extracted genomic DNA from each cell subset was spread evenly across all wells of several immunoSEQ 96-well plates, with each plate serving as a replicate. For sorted subsets, about 0.2 ug genomic DNA, equal to about 30,000 T cell genomes, was loaded into each replicate PCR. Purified libraries were measured with a Qubit 3.0 fluorometer, size-checked on a Bioanalyzer 2100, and measured again with the KAPA Library Quantification kit. Every immunoSEQ 96-well plate was sequenced on a dedicated single-read 150-cycle Illumina NextSeq 550 flow cell. In the source study's methods: Because only junctional sequences without quality scores were contained in the immunoSEQ output, filtering matching that applied to full-length reads could not be performed. To assign V/J genes and CDR3, sequences were annotated against IMGT germline references using PyIR, a Python wrapper for IgBLAST v1.9. Reads were removed for weak V/J assignments (E-value above 1e-6), missing CDR3, stop codons, out-of-frame junctions, or ambiguous translated residues. V3J clonotypes were defined as sequences sharing the same inferred V gene, J gene, and CDR3 amino acid sequence. The percentage overlap between two repertoires was calculated by dividing the number of shared unique clonotypes by the size of the smaller repertoire. RTK rarefaction, the Chao1 estimator, and Recon v2.1 estimates of unobserved clonotypes were used to assess repertoire richness. Generation probabilities for all TCRbeta clonotypes obtained by the gDNA method from a handful of donors were computed using OLGA. The table was pulled from immuneACCESS by TCRdb, which kept in-frame rearrangements only. Such tables lose some clones; where checked, under half of the loss comes from unresolved V genes, and the rest has no known cause. V and J calls and clone size come straight from that table; D and trimming were deduced from the DNA. Across this sample there are about 1.1 million clones, with about 84% seen only once. The leading ten clones occupy 0.4% to 0.55% of the sample.

The CDR3 measures 15 amino acids from cysteine to phenylalanine. Kept here is only the CDR3 DNA, which spans 45 bases and is read in frame from base 1. Looking up the germline V gene (reference sequence) yields CDR1 SEHNR and CDR2 FQNEAQ. V gives up 5 bases and J gives up 7 bases, and the segment between their germline ends measures 18 bases. Sequenced input: memory CD4+ T cells from PBMCs. The sample's cell subset or site label is to be understood as: CD45RA-negative fraction. The sequence was collected from a man between 18 and 35 years old in good health. Some clones in this sample may be carry-over from other donors' samples. This sequence uses TRBV7-9 and TRBJ1-5; the D region possibly corresponds to TRBD1 (6 bases align). The bases are TGTGCCAGCAGCCTAACGGGGGGGCGCGAACAGCCCCAGCATTTT. Translated, this is CASSLTGGREQPQHF. Beyond the CDR3, the reference TRBV7-9 and TRBJ1-5 genes provide the residues; the full variable domain reads: DTGVSQNPRHKITKRGQNVTFRCDPISEHNRLYWYRQTLGQGPEFLTYFQNEAQLEKSRLLSDRFSAERPKGSFSTLEIQRTEQGDSAMYLCASSLTGGREQPQHFGDGTRLSIL.